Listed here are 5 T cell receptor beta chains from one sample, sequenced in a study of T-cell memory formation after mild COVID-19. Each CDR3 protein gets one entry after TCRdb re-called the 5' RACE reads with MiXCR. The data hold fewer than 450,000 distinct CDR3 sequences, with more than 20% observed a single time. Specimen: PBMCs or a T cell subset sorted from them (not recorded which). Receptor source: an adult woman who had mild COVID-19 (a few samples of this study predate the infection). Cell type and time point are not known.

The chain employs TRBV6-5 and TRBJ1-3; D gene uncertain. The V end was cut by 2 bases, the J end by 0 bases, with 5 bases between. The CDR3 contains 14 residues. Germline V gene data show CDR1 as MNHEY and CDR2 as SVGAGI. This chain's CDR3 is CASSYAYSGNTIYF. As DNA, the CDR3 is TGTGCCAGCAGTTACGCGTACTCTGGAAACACCATATATTTT.

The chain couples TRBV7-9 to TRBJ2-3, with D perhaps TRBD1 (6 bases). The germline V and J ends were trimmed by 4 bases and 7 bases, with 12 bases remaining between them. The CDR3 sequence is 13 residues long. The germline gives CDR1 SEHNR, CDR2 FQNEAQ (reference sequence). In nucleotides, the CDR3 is TGTGCCAGCAGCTCAGCAGGGGTAAATACGCAGTATTTT. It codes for CASSSAGVNTQYF.

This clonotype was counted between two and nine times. The CDR3 loop is CASSLGGLGQGLTYGYTF. CDR3 coding DNA: TGTGCCAGCAGCTTAGGGGGCCTGGGGCAGGGGCTTACCTATGGCTACACCTTC. The V call is TRBV11-2, the J call TRBJ1-2, with a possible D match to TRBD1 (6 bases). The V gene's germline CDR1 is SGHAT and CDR2 FQNNGV. The V end was cut by 1 base, the J end by 4 bases, with 22 bases between. The CDR3 spans 18 residues.

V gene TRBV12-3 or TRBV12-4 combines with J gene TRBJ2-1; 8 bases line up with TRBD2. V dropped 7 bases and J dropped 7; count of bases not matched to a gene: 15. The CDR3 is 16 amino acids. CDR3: CASTLSPSGRINEQFF. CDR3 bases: TGTGCCAGCACCCTAAGTCCCAGCGGGAGAATAAATGAGCAGTTCTTC.

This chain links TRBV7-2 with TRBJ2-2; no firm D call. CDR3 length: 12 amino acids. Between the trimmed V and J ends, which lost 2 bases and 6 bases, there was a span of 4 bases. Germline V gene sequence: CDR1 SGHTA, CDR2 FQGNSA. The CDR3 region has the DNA TGTGCCAGCAGCTTACGCCCCGGGGAGCTGTTTTTT. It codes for CASSLRPGELFF.